Below, 20 T cell receptor beta chains from the same sample are listed, as sequenced in a study of blood T cell repertoires in COVID-19. Method: immunoSEQ multiplex PCR; TCRdb's copy keeps in-frame clones and lacks some. The repertoire holds around 250,000 clones, with approximately 83% as singletons. The sample consisted of PBMCs or T cells enriched from blood (not recorded which). These receptors came from a woman aged 45-59 years who had recovered from COVID-19.

The V call is TRBV9, the J call TRBJ1-3; tentative D call: TRBD1 (5 bases). V was clipped by 0 bases and J by 0 bases, with 10 bases between them. CDR1 and CDR2 from the germline V gene are SGDLS and YYNGEE. This CDR3 is built from 16 residues. The CDR3 bases are TGTGCCAGCAGCGTAGGCGACAGCTTCTCTGGAAACACCATATATTTT. The encoded protein is CASSVGDSFSGNTIYF.

The chain employs TRBV7-8 and TRBJ2-1; 8 nucleotides align to TRBD1. The CDR3 runs 16 residues. Germline V CDR1 and CDR2: SGHVS, FQNEAQ. Trimming took 1 base from V and 9 from J; bases not matched to a gene: 11. In nucleotides, the CDR3 is TGTGCCAGCAGCTTAGGGCAGGGGGCTCGTAAGGGTGAGCAGTTCTTC. Its protein product is CASSLGQGARKGEQFF.

This clone was seen only once. V and J are TRBV27 and TRBJ2-6; the D gene is possibly TRBD2 (7 bases). Germline CDR1 MNHEY, CDR2 SMNVEV (reference sequence). The CDR3 runs to 16 residues. Trimming removed 6 bases at V and 2 bases at J, with 14 bases between. The CDR3 loop reads CASRGGLGTGANVLTF. The CDR3 region has the DNA TGTGCCAGCAGGGGGGGGCTAGGAACTGGGGCCAACGTCCTGACTTTC.

The rearrangement links TRBV7-9 to TRBJ1-1, with D unresolved. Per germline, CDR1 SEHNR and CDR2 FQNEAQ (reference sequence). The CDR3 is made up of 10 amino acids. With 3 bases removed from V and 13 bases from J, the gap between germline ends came to 9 bases. The CDR3 protein is CASSLKAGFF. The CDR3, as DNA: TGTGCCAGCAGCTTGAAGGCGGGTTTCTTT.

The gene calls are TRBV7-2 and TRBJ1-5; D not certain. Trimming removed 3 bases from V and 3 bases from J, with 9 bases in between. Germline V CDR1 and CDR2: SGHTA, FQGNSA. This CDR3 contains 14 residues. CDR3 residues: CASSFRGSNQPQHF. CDR3 nucleotides: TGTGCCAGCAGCTTTCGGGGATCCAATCAGCCCCAGCATTTT.

The J gene is TRBJ2-1, the V gene TRBV19; 14 positions match TRBD2. The germline V gene encodes CDR1 LNHDA and CDR2 SQIVND (reference sequence). The CDR3 is 14 amino acids. Trimming removed 6 bases from V and 8 bases from J; junction bases left unmatched: 3. The CDR3: CASSRGLAGDEQFF. The CDR3, as DNA: TGTGCCAGTAGCAGGGGACTAGCGGGAGATGAGCAGTTCTTC.

This chain connects TRBV6-5 to TRBJ1-6; D uncertain. Germline CDR1 and CDR2: MNHEY and SVGAGI. Trimming left V 2 bases short and J 4 bases short, with 6 bases between. The CDR3 is made up of 14 amino acids. The CDR3 coding sequence is TGTGCCAGCAGTTACCTAGGTTATAATTCACCCCTCCACTTT. As protein: CASSYLGYNSPLHF.

The J gene is TRBJ1-4, the V gene TRBV3-1 (or the pseudogene TRBV3-2); 9 bases match TRBD1. CDR1 is LGHDT, CDR2 YNNKEL, per germline (reference sequence). The CDR3 spans 15 residues. V shed 0 bases, J shed 6 bases, and the junction held 2 bases outside the gene matches. The CDR3 loop is CASSQEDRGDEKLFF. The CDR3 DNA is TGTGCCAGCAGCCAAGAGGACAGGGGAGATGAAAAACTGTTTTTT.

This chain connects TRBV7-2 to TRBJ2-1, with TRBD2 as a possible D gene (6 bases). The germline V gene has CDR1 SGHTA and CDR2 FQGNSA. The CDR3 length is 15 residues. V was clipped by 0 bases and J by 3 bases, with 9 bases between them. CDR3 residues: CASSLAGGNYNEQFF. The CDR3 nucleotides are TGTGCCAGCAGCTTAGCGGGCGGGAACTACAATGAGCAGTTCTTC.

The rearrangement links TRBV6-5 to TRBJ2-7, with TRBD1 matching 10 bases. From germline, CDR1 is MNHEY and CDR2 SVGAGI. J was trimmed by 1 base and V by 9 bases; bases with no gene match: 9. This CDR3 spans 15 amino acids. DNA of the CDR3: TGTGCCAGTAGAGACCCGGGACAGGGGTCCTACGAGCAGTACTTC. Translating gives CASRDPGQGSYEQYF.

V gene TRBV5-8 combines with J gene TRBJ2-1; 9 bases match TRBD2. The ends lost 7 bases at V and 7 bases at J; junction bases unmatched: 12. Per the germline V gene, CDR1 is SGHTS and CDR2 is YDEGEE. The CDR3 has 15 residues. The CDR3 DNA is TGTGCCAGCGGGCGGGTGCTAGCGGGAAGAAATGAGCAGTTCTTC. Translated: CASGRVLAGRNEQFF. Together with reference TRBV5-8 and TRBJ2-1, the CDR3 gives the full variable domain: EAGVTQSPTHLIKTRGQQATLRCSPISGHTSVYWYQQALGLGLQFLLWYDEGEERNRGNFPPRFSGRQFPNYSSELNVNALELEDSALYLCASGRVLAGRNEQFFGPGTRLTVL.

This clone turned up a few times. The chain joins TRBV28 to TRBJ1-4; tentatively, D is TRBD1 (5 bases). The CDR3 consists of 16 residues. CDR1 is MDHEN, CDR2 SYDVKM, per germline. V dropped 3 bases and J dropped 0 bases, with 11 bases sitting between them. The chain's CDR3 is CASSFPDIATNEKLFF. The CDR3 DNA reads as TGTGCCAGCAGTTTCCCGGACATTGCAACTAATGAAAAACTGTTTTTT.

The V call is TRBV6-4, the J call TRBJ1-5; D remains unclear. V was clipped by 0 bases and J by 2 bases, with 5 bases between them. Germline V gives CDR1 MRHNA, CDR2 SNTAGT. The CDR3 totals 14 residues. CDR3: CASSDSIGNQPQHF. CDR3 DNA sequence: TGTGCCAGCAGTGACTCCATTGGCAATCAGCCCCAGCATTTT.

The rearrangement uses TRBV18 and TRBJ1-3; D might be TRBD1 (5 bases). This CDR3 has 15 amino acids. V lost 2 bases to trimming and J lost 4 bases, with 12 bases between them. Germline values: CDR1 KGHSH, CDR2 LQKENI. CDR3 region: CASSPGGSGGNTIYF. The CDR3 DNA follows: TGTGCCAGCTCACCAGGGGGGTCAGGAGGAAACACCATATATTTT.

The chain links TRBV4-1 to TRBJ2-5, with 9 nucleotides matching TRBD2. Germline trimming cut 3 bases from V and 7 bases from J; bases unmatched to any gene: 12. The germline gives CDR1 MGHRA, CDR2 YSYEKL. The CDR3 sequence is 16 residues long. CDR3 residues: CASSHPIAGVLGTQYF. The CDR3 coding sequence is TGCGCCAGCAGCCATCCCATAGCGGGAGTGTTAGGGACCCAGTACTTC.

The chain joins TRBV18 to TRBJ2-7; unclear D gene. CDR1 is KGHSH, CDR2 LQKENI, per germline. V lost 1 base to trimming and J lost 0 bases, with 16 bases between them. The CDR3 totals 17 residues. The DNA for the CDR3 is TGTGCCAGCTCACCACTTCCGGTCATCAAGAGCTCCTACGAGCAGTACTTC. Residues: CASSPLPVIKSSYEQYF.

The chain recombines TRBV28 with TRBJ2-2; TRBD2 matches 13 bases. Germline CDR1 and CDR2: MDHEN and SYDVKM. J gave up 6 bases and V 5 bases, and 9 bases lay outside the gene matches. The CDR3 totals 17 residues. This chain's CDR3 is CASSLGPGLAGPGELFF. In DNA form, the CDR3 reads TGTGCCAGCAGTCTCGGTCCGGGACTAGCGGGACCCGGGGAGCTGTTTTTT.

The J gene is TRBJ2-6, the V gene TRBV19; no reliable D call. The CDR3 spans 15 residues. Looked up from germline, CDR1 is LNHDA and CDR2 is SQIVND (reference sequence). V shed 1 base and J shed 2 bases, with 6 bases lying between them. The CDR3 DNA reads as TGTGCCAGTAGTATAGGCTATGCTGGGGCCAACGTCCTGACTTTC. Its protein product is CASSIGYAGANVLTF.

The table lists this clone with a count of one. The CDR3 sequence: CASSRTGTGNTIYF. The CDR3 DNA reads as TGTGCCAGCTCTAGGACAGGAACTGGAAACACCATATATTTT. The chain has TRBV18 and TRBJ1-3; 7 bases map to TRBD1. There are 14 residues in the CDR3. Germline CDR1 reads KGHSH; CDR2 reads LQKENI. V lost 6 bases and J lost 2; bases outside the gene matches: 4.

The chain links TRBV10-3 to TRBJ1-6; D might be TRBD1 (5 bases). The CDR3 extends over 14 amino acids. Germline values: CDR1 ENHRY, CDR2 SYGVKD. V lost 4 bases to trimming and J lost 9 bases, with 13 bases between them. The chain's CDR3 is CAISAKDKGSPLHF. CDR3 bases: TGTGCCATCAGTGCGAAGGACAAAGGTTCACCCCTCCACTTT.